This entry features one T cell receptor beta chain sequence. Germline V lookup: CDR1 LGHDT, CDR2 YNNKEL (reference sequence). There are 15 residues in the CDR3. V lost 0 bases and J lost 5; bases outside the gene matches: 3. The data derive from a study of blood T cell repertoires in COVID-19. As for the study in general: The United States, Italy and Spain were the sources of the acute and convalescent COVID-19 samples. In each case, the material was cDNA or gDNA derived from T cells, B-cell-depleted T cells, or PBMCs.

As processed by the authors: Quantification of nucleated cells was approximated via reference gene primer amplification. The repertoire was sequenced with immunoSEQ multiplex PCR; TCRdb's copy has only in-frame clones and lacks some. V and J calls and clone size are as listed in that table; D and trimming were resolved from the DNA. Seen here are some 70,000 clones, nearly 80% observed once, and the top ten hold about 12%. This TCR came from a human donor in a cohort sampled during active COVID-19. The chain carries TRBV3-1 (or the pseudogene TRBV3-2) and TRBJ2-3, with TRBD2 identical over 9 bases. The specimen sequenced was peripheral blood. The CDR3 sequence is CASSQDAGGVDTQYF. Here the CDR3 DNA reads TGTGCCAGCAGCCAAGATGCGGGGGGGGTAGATACGCAGTATTTT.